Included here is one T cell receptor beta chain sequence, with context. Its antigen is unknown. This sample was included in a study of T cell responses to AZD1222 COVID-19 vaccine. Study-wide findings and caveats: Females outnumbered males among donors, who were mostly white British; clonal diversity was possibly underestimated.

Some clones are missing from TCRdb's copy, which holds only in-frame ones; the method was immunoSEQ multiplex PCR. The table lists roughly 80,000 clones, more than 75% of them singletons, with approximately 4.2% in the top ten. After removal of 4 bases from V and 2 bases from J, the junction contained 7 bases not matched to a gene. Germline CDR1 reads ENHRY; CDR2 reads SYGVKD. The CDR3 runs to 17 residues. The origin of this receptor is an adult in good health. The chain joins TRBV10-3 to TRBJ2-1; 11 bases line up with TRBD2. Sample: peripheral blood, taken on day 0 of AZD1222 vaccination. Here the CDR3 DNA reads TGTGCCATCAGTGGACTAGCGGGGAAGGTAGCCTACAATGAGCAGTTCTTC. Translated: CAISGLAGKVAYNEQFF.